Presented here are 8 T cell receptor beta chains from one specimen sequenced in a study of OX40 agonist ivuxolimab in advanced cancers. Data came from immunoSEQ multiplex PCR; TCRdb stores just in-frame clones and leaves some out. The sample holds over 75,000 clones, 70% to 90% seen once. This material consisted of CD4+ or CD8+ T cells sorted from blood, taken in a trial of the OX40 agonist ivuxolimab. These receptors originate from an adult with an advanced solid tumor such as melanoma, head and neck, liver or kidney cancer.

The rearrangement links TRBV6-6 to TRBJ2-1; D unclear. Germline V lookup: CDR1 MNHNY, CDR2 SVGAGI (reference sequence). V was trimmed by 5 bases and J by 9 bases, leaving 20 bases between them. The CDR3 extends over 15 amino acids. The CDR3 sequence: CASSPPTTRRAEQFF. CDR3 in DNA: TGTGCCAGCAGTCCTCCTACGACACGGAGAGCTGAGCAGTTCTTC.

The chain combines TRBV5-5 with TRBJ2-2, with no clear D. Germline V lookup: CDR1 SGHKS, CDR2 YYEKEE (reference sequence). The CDR3 spans 12 residues. V was pared by 2 bases and J by 6 bases, with 5 bases between. CDR3 DNA: TGTGCCAGCAGCTTTCAACCCGGGGAGCTGTTTTTT. It translates to CASSFQPGELFF.

V and J are TRBV19 and TRBJ2-2; 9 positions match TRBD1. The ends lost 4 bases at V and 2 bases at J; junction bases unmatched: 5. The CDR3 covers 16 residues. Germline CDR1 and CDR2: LNHDA and SQIVND (reference sequence). The CDR3 here is CASSRDRVFNTGELFF. For the CDR3, the DNA is TGTGCCAGTAGTAGGGACAGGGTGTTTAACACCGGGGAGCTGTTTTTT.

This clone was found a few times. The chain links TRBV29-1 to TRBJ1-2; the D is unclear. V dropped 4 bases and J dropped 4 bases, with 10 bases sitting between them. CDR1 and CDR2 from the germline V gene are SQVTM and ANQGSEA. The CDR3 is 12 amino acids. CDR3 in DNA: TGCAGCGTTGTTGTCCCTTCCTATGGCTACACCTTC. Its translation: CSVVVPSYGYTF.

This clone came up a few times. The same CDR3 arises from other DNA sequences in this sample as well. The chain couples TRBV7-9 to TRBJ2-1; TRBD2 matches 7 bases. CDR1 and CDR2 from the germline V gene are SEHNR and FQNEAQ (reference sequence). The CDR3 spans 14 residues. V trimming: 5 bases; J trimming: 0 bases; junction bases outside the gene matches: 1. This CDR3 is CASSPSGSYNEQFF. In DNA form, the CDR3 reads TGTGCCAGCAGCCCTAGCGGCTCCTACAATGAGCAGTTCTTC.

The chain links TRBV11-2 to TRBJ1-1, with TRBD1 as a possible D gene (5 bases). V was pared by 5 bases and J by 3 bases, with 13 bases between. The CDR3 sequence is 14 residues long. Germline CDR1 reads SGHAT; CDR2 reads FQNNGV. Here the CDR3 DNA reads TGTGCCAGCAGCCAACAGGCTCGGGACACTGAAGCTTTCTTT. It encodes CASSQQARDTEAFF.

This chain uses TRBV18 with TRBJ2-7, with 12 bases fitting TRBD1. Germline V lookup: CDR1 KGHSH, CDR2 LQKENI. The V and J ends lost 0 bases and 4 bases, in that order; junction bases with no gene match: 1. There are 15 residues in the CDR3. CDR3 bases: TGTGCCAGCTCACCACCGGGACAGGGGGCTTACGAGCAGTACTTC. It codes for CASSPPGQGAYEQYF.

This clone was recorded only once. The chain combines TRBV7-3 with TRBJ1-6; D not resolved. The germline V gene has CDR1 SGHTA and CDR2 FQGTGA. The CDR3 is 16 residues long. Trimming stripped 2 bases from V and 6 bases from J, with 14 bases between. The CDR3 protein is CASSLRPAGLNSPLHF. CDR3 coding DNA: TGTGCCAGCAGCTTACGTCCGGCAGGCCTTAATTCACCCCTCCACTTT.